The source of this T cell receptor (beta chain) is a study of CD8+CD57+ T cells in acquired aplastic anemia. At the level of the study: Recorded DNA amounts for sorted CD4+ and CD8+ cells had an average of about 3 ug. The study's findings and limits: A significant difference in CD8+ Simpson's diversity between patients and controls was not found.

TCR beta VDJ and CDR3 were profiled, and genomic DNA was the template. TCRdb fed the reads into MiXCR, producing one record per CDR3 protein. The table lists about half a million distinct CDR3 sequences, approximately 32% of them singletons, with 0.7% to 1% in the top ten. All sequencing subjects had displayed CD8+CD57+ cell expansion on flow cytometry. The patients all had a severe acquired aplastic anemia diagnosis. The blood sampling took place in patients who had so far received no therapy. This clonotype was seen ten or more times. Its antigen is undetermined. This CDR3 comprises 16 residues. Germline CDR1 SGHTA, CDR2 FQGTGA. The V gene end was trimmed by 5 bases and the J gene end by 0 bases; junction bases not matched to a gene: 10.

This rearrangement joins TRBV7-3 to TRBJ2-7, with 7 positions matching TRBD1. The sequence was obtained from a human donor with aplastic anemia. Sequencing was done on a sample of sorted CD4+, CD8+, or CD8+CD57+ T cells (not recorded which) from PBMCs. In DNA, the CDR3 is TGTGCCAGCAGCCTCTACGACAGGGTCCCCTCCTACGAGCAGTACTTC. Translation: CASSLYDRVPSYEQYF. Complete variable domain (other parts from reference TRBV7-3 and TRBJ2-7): GAGVSQTPSNKVTEKGKYVELRCDPISGHTALYWYRQSLGQGPEFLIYFQGTGAADDSGLPNDRFFAVRPEGSVSTLKIQRTERGDSAVYLCASSLYDRVPSYEQYFGPGTRLTVT.